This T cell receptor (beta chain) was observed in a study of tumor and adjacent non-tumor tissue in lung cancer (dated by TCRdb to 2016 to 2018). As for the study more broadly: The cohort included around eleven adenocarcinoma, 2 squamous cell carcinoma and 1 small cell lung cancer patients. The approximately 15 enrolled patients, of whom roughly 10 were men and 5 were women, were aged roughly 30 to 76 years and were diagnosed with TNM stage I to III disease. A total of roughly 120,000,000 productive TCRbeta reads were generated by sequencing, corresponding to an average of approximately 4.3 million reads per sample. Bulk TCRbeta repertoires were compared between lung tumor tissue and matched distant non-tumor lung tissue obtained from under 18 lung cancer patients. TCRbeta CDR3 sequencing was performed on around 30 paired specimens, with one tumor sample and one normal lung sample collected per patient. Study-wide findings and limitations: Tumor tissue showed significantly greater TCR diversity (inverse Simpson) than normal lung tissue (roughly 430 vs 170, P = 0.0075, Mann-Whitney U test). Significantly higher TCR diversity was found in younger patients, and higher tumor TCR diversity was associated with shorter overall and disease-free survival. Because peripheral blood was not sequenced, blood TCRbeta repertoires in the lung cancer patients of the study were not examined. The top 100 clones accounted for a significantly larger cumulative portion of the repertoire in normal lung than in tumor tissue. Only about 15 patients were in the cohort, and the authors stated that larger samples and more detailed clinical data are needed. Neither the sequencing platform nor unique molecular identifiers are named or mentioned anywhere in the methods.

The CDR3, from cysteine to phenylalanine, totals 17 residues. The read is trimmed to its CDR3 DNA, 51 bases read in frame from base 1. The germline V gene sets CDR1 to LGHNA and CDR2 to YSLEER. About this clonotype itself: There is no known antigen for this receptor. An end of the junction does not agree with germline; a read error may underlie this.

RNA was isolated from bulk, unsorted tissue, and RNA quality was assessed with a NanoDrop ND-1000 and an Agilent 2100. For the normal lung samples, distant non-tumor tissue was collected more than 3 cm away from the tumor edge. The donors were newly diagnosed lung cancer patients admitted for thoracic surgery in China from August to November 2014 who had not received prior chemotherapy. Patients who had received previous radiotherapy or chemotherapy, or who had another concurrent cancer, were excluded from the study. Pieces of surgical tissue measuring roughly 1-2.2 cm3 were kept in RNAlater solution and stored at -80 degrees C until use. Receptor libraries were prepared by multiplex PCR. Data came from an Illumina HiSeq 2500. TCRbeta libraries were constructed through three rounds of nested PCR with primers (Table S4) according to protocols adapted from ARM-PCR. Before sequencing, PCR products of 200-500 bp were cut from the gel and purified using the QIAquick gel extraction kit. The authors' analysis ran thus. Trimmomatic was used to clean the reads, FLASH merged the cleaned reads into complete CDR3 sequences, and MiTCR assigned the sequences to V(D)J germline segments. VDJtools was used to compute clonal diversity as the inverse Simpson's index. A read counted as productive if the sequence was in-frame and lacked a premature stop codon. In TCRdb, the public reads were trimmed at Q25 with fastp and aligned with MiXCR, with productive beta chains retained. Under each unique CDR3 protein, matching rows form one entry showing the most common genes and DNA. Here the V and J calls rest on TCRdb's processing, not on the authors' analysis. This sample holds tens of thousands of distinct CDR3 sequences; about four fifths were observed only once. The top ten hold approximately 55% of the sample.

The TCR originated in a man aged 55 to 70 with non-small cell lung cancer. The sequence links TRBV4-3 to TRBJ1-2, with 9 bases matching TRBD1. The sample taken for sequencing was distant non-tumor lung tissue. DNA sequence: TGCGCCAGCTGCCAAGAGGGACAGGGTCCATCGGACCATGGCTACACCTTC. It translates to CASCQEGQGPSDHGYTF.